A single sample is the source of the 30 T cell receptor beta chains below, sequenced in a study of T-cell memory formation after mild COVID-19. TCRdb processed the 5' RACE reads anew with MiXCR; each CDR3 protein has one entry. The sample includes about 420,000 distinct CDR3 sequences, about 22% seen only once; the top ten take around 14%. The specimen was PBMCs or a T cell subset sorted from them (not recorded which). The receptors shown here come from an adult woman who had mild COVID-19 (a few samples of this study predate the infection). Cell type and time point are not known.

The J gene is TRBJ2-3, the V gene TRBV9, with 7 bases aligning to TRBD1. Looked up from germline, CDR1 is SGDLS and CDR2 is YYNGEE. This CDR3 is 15 amino acids long. V gave up 2 bases and J gave up 0 bases; unmatched junction bases: 3. The CDR3 DNA sequence: TGTGCCAGCAGCGTGGGACAGACTAGCACAGATACGCAGTATTTT. This codes for CASSVGQTSTDTQYF.

The V call is TRBV12-3 or TRBV12-4, the J call TRBJ1-4; D not resolved. The CDR3 has 13 amino acids. V lost 3 bases to trimming and J lost 8 bases, with 10 bases between them. The CDR3 here is CASSLAEGEKLFF. CDR3 bases: TGTGCCAGCAGTTTGGCGGAGGGAGAAAAACTGTTTTTT.

The chain is built from TRBV27 and TRBJ1-1, with 9 positions matching TRBD1. V shed 6 bases, J shed 2 bases, and the junction held 16 bases outside the gene matches. This CDR3 is 18 amino acids long. Per the germline V gene, CDR1 is MNHEY and CDR2 is SMNVEV (reference sequence). The chain's CDR3 is CASRRTLTGGRANTEAFF. DNA for the CDR3: TGTGCCAGCAGGCGGACCTTGACAGGGGGAAGGGCAAACACTGAAGCTTTCTTT.

This chain uses TRBV27 with TRBJ1-4, with TRBD1 identical over 9 bases. With V trimmed by 5 bases and J by 7 bases, 5 bases remained unmatched. The CDR3 consists of 14 residues. From germline, CDR1 is MNHEY and CDR2 SMNVEV (reference sequence). CDR3 sequence reads: CASSITGGGEKLFF. The CDR3 coding sequence is TGTGCCAGCAGTATCACAGGGGGCGGTGAAAAACTGTTTTTT.

There are a few counts of this clonotype. J is TRBJ1-5 and V is TRBV7-6, with no clear D. Trimming removed 1 base from V and 7 bases from J, with 8 bases in between. Per the germline V gene, CDR1 is SGHVS and CDR2 is FNYEAQ. The CDR3 consists of 13 residues. The CDR3 DNA reads TGTGCCAGCAGCTTAGAGGTGGGGCAGCCCCAGCATTTT. Residues: CASSLEVGQPQHF. Together with reference TRBV7-6 and TRBJ1-5, the CDR3 gives the full variable domain: GAGVSQSPRYKVTKRGQDVALRCDPISGHVSLYWYRQALGQGPEFLTYFNYEAQQDKSGLPNDRFSAERPEGSISTLTIQRTEQRDSAMYRCASSLEVGQPQHFGDGTRLSIL.

This clonotype has only a few counts. The CDR3 DNA reads TGTGCCAGCAGTCGGGACAGGGGGATGGAGACCCAGTACTTC. Translation gives CASSRDRGMETQYF. V and J are TRBV2 and TRBJ2-5; TRBD1 matches 11 bases. Germline V CDR1 and CDR2: SNHLY, FYNNEI. The J segment lost 5 bases and the V segment lost 5 bases, leaving 4 bases of the junction unmatched. This CDR3 comprises 14 residues.

The CDR3 is CASSQDSSGRRTDTQYF. The CDR3 DNA reads TGCGCCAGCAGCCAAGATAGCAGCGGGAGACGCACAGATACGCAGTATTTT. The chain couples TRBV4-3 to TRBJ2-3, with TRBD2 matching 8 bases. Unmatched junction bases numbered 6, after V lost 0 bases and J lost 1 base. CDR1 is LGHNA, CDR2 YSLEER, per germline. The CDR3 loop spans 17 amino acids.

This clonotype was seen more than once but under ten times. The chain recombines TRBV12-3 or TRBV12-4 with TRBJ1-2; D is ambiguous. The CDR3 is 13 residues long. V was pared by 2 bases and J by 6 bases, with 10 bases between. CDR3 nucleotide sequence: TGTGCCAGCAGTTTAAGGGAGGATGATGGCTACACCTTC. Translation gives CASSLREDDGYTF.

This clonotype appeared many times. V gene TRBV6-5 combines with J gene TRBJ1-2; unclear D gene. The CDR3 is 13 amino acids. Germline-derived CDR1 and CDR2 are MNHEY and SVGAGI. V lost 0 bases, J lost 8 bases, and 10 bases lay in between. The CDR3 DNA is TGTGCCAGCAGTTACTCAGCCGGGTACGGCTACACCTTC. The encoded protein is CASSYSAGYGYTF.

The J gene is TRBJ1-1, the V gene TRBV13; 8 nucleotides agree with TRBD1. Per germline, CDR1 PRHDT and CDR2 FYEKMQ (reference sequence). The CDR3 covers 16 residues. V was clipped by 4 bases and J by 6 bases; unmatched bases: 13. The CDR3 bases are TGTGCCAGCAGCTCACCTAGGGGTGACAGGGGTCCTGAAGCTTTCTTT. This encodes CASSSPRGDRGPEAFF.

V gene TRBV20-1 combines with J gene TRBJ1-5; the D is unclear. The CDR3 is 15 residues long. V was cut by 1 base and J by 1 base, with 11 bases left in between. Germline CDR1 is DFQATT and CDR2 is SNEGSKA (reference sequence). The DNA for the CDR3 is TGCAGTGCTAGAGGGGAGAGGGTGAGCAATCAGCCCCAGCATTTT. It specifies CSARGERVSNQPQHF.

This clonotype showed up just a few times. The chain uses TRBV20-1 and TRBJ1-1, with TRBD1 as a possible D gene (6 bases). Germline CDR1 and CDR2: DFQATT and SNEGSKA (reference sequence). Trimming shortened V by 2 bases and J by 4 bases, and 20 bases separated the two germline ends. This CDR3 is 16 amino acids long. The chain's CDR3 is CSARKVLVQGATEAFF. The CDR3 DNA is TGCAGTGCTAGAAAAGTACTCGTACAGGGAGCCACTGAAGCTTTCTTT.

The chain combines TRBV6-4 with TRBJ2-2, with a possible D match to TRBD1 (6 bases). This CDR3 contains 16 residues. Germline lookup yields CDR1 MRHNA and CDR2 SNTAGT. V shed 9 bases and J shed 3 bases, with 20 bases lying between them. The CDR3 here is CASWGIGQRYTGELFF. The CDR3 DNA follows: TGTGCCAGTTGGGGAATTGGACAGCGGTACACCGGGGAGCTGTTTTTT.

This clonotype has a count of ten or more. The V and J genes are TRBV14 and TRBJ2-1; no clear D. The CDR3 is 14 amino acids. Germline CDR1 SGHDN, CDR2 FVKESK. V lost 3 bases and J lost 3, with 9 bases in between. CDR3 bases: TGTGCCAGCAGCCAGGGAACGAGCTACAATGAGCAGTTCTTC. Amino acid sequence: CASSQGTSYNEQFF.

This clonotype appeared many times. This chain uses TRBV7-9 with TRBJ2-7; 8 nucleotides align to TRBD2. J lost 7 bases, V lost 5 bases, and 16 bases had no gene match. Per germline, CDR1 SEHNR and CDR2 FQNEAQ (reference sequence). This CDR3 spans 16 amino acids. DNA of the CDR3: TGTGCCAGCAGCAAAGCCCCGGGACTAGATTTGGGGGAGCAGTACTTC. Its protein is CASSKAPGLDLGEQYF.

The chain combines TRBV12-3 or TRBV12-4 with TRBJ1-1, with D possibly being TRBD1 (5 bases). The ends were cut back, 2 bases at V and 11 bases at J, with 9 bases in the middle. The CDR3 extends over 11 amino acids. The CDR3 DNA is TGTGCCAGCAGTTTAAGGGGTGACGCTTTCTTT. It translates to CASSLRGDAFF.

This clonotype was found a few times. J is TRBJ1-3 and V is TRBV20-1; D is undetermined. The CDR3 covers 13 residues. V was clipped by 5 bases and J by 0 bases, with 8 bases between them. CDR1 and CDR2 from the germline V gene are DFQATT and SNEGSKA (reference sequence). The CDR3 DNA sequence: TGCAGTGCTGGGATCTTCTCTGGAAACACCATATATTTT. Translating it yields CSAGIFSGNTIYF.

This clonotype was found a few times. The genes are TRBV6-5 and TRBJ2-3; no definite D call. The CDR3 has 16 amino acids. With 5 bases removed from V and 6 bases from J, the gap between germline ends came to 21 bases. Germline lookup yields CDR1 MNHEY and CDR2 SVGAGI. The CDR3 sequence: CASSRSYVLGADTQYF. The CDR3 DNA sequence: TGTGCCAGCAGTAGATCTTACGTTCTAGGAGCGGATACGCAGTATTTT.

This clonotype was observed a few times. The J gene is TRBJ2-1, the V gene TRBV12-3 or TRBV12-4; no firm D call. V dropped 6 bases and J dropped 8 bases, with 20 bases sitting between them. This CDR3 contains 15 residues. The CDR3 sequence is CASSPPKGGVHEQFF. DNA of the CDR3: TGTGCCAGCAGCCCACCCAAGGGCGGCGTGCATGAGCAGTTCTTC.

The V gene is TRBV6-5, the J gene TRBJ2-3; 9 bases are a match to TRBD1. CDR1 and CDR2 (germline): MNHEY, SVGAGI. After removal of 6 bases from V and 7 bases from J, the junction contained 8 bases not matched to a gene. The CDR3 loop spans 14 amino acids. CDR3 DNA sequence: TGTGCCAGCAGCCTCGGACAGGGGAGACATACGCAGTATTTT. Protein: CASSLGQGRHTQYF.

V is TRBV7-2 and J is TRBJ2-1; TRBD2 matches 11 bases. The V segment lost 5 bases and the J segment 10 bases; nucleotides outside the gene matches: 16. The CDR3 sequence is 17 residues long. Germline V gene data show CDR1 as SGHTA and CDR2 as FQGNSA. The CDR3 protein is CASSRPGTSGPVGEQFF. DNA for the CDR3: TGTGCCAGCAGCCGCCCCGGGACTAGCGGCCCGGTGGGGGAGCAGTTCTTC.

The gene calls are TRBV7-2 and TRBJ2-1, with 7 bases identical to TRBD1. The junction had 12 bases not matched to a gene; V was cut back by 4 bases and J by 15 bases. Germline-derived CDR1 and CDR2 are SGHTA and FQGNSA. This CDR3 region has 13 residues. This CDR3 is CASSSTSGTDPFF. In DNA form, the CDR3 reads TGTGCCAGCAGCTCGACCTCCGGGACAGACCCGTTCTTC.

This clonotype has just a few counts. This chain links TRBV7-2 with TRBJ2-3, with a tentative D call TRBD2 (5 bases). The CDR3 sequence is 14 residues long. The germline gives CDR1 SGHTA, CDR2 FQGNSA. Deletions cut 1 base from V and 5 bases from J, with 10 bases between. The CDR3 here is CASSLGNSVDTQYF. Here the CDR3 DNA reads TGTGCCAGCAGCTTAGGTAATAGCGTAGATACGCAGTATTTT.

The table lists this clonotype with a few counts. This sequence joins TRBV14 and TRBJ1-1; possible D gene TRBD1, 5 bases. Germline V lookup: CDR1 SGHDN, CDR2 FVKESK. The CDR3 has 13 residues. Trimming stripped 1 base from V and 11 bases from J, with 14 bases between. The CDR3 DNA follows: TGTGCCAGCAGCCAAGTAATGCAGGGAGACGCTTTCTTT. This encodes CASSQVMQGDAFF.

Comments on this clonotype: The CDR3 does not end in the conserved phenylalanine or tryptophan, so this is likely a read error. The limits of the CDR3 on the DNA are not certain, so only TCRdb's listed CDR3 is given. V and J are TRBV29-1 and TRBJ2-1; the table's D call of TRBD2 was not tested on the DNA. The germline V gene has CDR1 SQVTM and CDR2 ANQGSEA. The CDR3 is 11 amino acids long, termini counted. CDR3 protein: CSVDITGTFNL.

This clonotype was found many times. This sequence joins TRBV12-3 or TRBV12-4 and TRBJ2-6; 9 bases are shared with TRBD1. Trimming removed 5 bases from V and 4 bases from J; junction bases left unmatched: 6. This CDR3 has 16 amino acids. The CDR3 sequence is CASSRTGEAGANVLTF. The CDR3 nucleotides are TGTGCCAGCAGTCGGACAGGGGAGGCCGGGGCCAACGTCCTGACTTTC.

This clonotype has just a few counts. V is TRBV6-2 or TRBV6-3 and J is TRBJ2-7, with a tentative D call TRBD1 (6 bases). Germline CDR1 reads MNHEY; CDR2 reads SVGEGT. Trimming took off 8 bases at V and 3 bases at J, with 17 bases between the two ends. The CDR3 loop spans 14 amino acids. CDR3 nucleotides: TGTGCCAGCGAGCAACAGGGCCGTGGCTACGAGCAGTACTTC. Its translation: CASEQQGRGYEQYF.

The chain recombines TRBV4-3 with TRBJ2-7; TRBD2 matches 7 bases. V was pared by 0 bases and J by 11 bases, with 7 bases of the junction left unmatched. This CDR3 has 13 residues. In germline, CDR1 is LGHNA, CDR2 YSLEER. The CDR3 nucleotides read TGCGCCAGCAGCCAAGAGCTAGCGGAGACGGAGTACTTC. This sequence encodes CASSQELAETEYF.

This clonotype has more than one count but fewer than ten. The genes are TRBV12-3 or TRBV12-4 and TRBJ2-1; 8 bases are a match to TRBD2. V shed 3 bases, J shed 7 bases, and the junction held 8 bases outside the gene matches. There are 15 residues in the CDR3. The CDR3 here is CASSLIGTRRNEQFF. The CDR3 bases are TGTGCCAGCAGTTTGATAGGGACTAGGCGTAATGAGCAGTTCTTC.

The rearrangement uses TRBV19 and TRBJ2-3, with a weak D call TRBD1 (5 bases). Trimming removed 7 bases from V and 0 bases from J, with 11 bases in between. The V gene's germline CDR1 is LNHDA and CDR2 SQIVND (reference sequence). This CDR3 is built from 14 residues. The CDR3 nucleotides read TGTGCCAGTAATGTCGCAGGGAGCACAGATACGCAGTATTTT. It codes for CASNVAGSTDTQYF. Looking up the rest from reference TRBV19 and TRBJ2-3 gives the full variable domain: DGGITQSPKYLFRKEGQNVTLSCEQNLNHDAMYWYRQDPGQGLRLIYYSQIVNDFQKGDIAEGYSVSREKKESFPLTVTSAQKNPTAFYLCASNVAGSTDTQYFGPGTRLTVL.